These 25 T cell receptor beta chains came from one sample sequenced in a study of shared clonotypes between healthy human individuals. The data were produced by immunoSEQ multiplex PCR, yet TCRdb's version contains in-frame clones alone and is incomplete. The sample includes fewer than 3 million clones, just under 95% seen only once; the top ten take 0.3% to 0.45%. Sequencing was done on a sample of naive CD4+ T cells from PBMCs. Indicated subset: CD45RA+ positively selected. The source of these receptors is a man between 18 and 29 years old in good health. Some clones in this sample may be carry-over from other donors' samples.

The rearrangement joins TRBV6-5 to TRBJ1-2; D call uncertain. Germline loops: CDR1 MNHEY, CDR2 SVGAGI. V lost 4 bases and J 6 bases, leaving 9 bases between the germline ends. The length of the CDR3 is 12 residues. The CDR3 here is CASSSRINGYTF. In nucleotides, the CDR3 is TGTGCCAGCAGTTCTCGGATAAATGGCTACACCTTC.

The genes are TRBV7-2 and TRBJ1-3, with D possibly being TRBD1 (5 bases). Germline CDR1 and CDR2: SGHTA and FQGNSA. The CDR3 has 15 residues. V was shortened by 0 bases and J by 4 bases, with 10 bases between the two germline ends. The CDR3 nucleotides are TGTGCCAGCAGCTTAGCAGCAGGGCGAGGAAACACCATATATTTT. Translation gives CASSLAAGRGNTIYF.

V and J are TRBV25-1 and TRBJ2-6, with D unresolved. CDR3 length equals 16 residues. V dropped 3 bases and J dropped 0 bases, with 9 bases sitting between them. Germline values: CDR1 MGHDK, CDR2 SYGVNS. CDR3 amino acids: CASSESGRSGANVLTF. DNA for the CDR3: TGTGCCAGCAGTGAGTCGGGCCGCTCTGGGGCCAACGTCCTGACTTTC.

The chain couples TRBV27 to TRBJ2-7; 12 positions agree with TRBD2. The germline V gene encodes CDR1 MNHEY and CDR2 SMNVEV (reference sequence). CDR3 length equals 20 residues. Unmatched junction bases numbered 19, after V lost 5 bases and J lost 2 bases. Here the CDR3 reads CASSDLFGPSGRDGAYEQYF. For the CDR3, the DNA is TGTGCCAGCAGTGACCTGTTCGGGCCTAGCGGGAGGGATGGGGCCTACGAGCAGTACTTC.

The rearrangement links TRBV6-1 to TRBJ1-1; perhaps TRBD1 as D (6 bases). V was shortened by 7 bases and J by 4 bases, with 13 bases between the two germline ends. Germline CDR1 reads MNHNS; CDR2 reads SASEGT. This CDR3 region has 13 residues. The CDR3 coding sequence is TGTGCCAGCATAGGGGGGGGGCCCACTGAAGCTTTCTTT. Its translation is CASIGGGPTEAFF.

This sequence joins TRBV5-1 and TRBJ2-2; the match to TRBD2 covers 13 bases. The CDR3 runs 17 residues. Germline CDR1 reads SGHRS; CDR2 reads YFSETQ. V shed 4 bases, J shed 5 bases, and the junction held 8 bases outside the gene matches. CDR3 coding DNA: TGCGCCAGCAGCCCCCCGGGACTAGCGGGAAGGACCGGGGAGCTGTTTTTT. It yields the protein CASSPPGLAGRTGELFF.

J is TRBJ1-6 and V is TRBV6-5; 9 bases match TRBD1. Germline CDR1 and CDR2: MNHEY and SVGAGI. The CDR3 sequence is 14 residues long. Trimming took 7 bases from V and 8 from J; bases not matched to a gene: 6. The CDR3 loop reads CASTLNRGHSPLHF. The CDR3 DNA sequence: TGTGCCAGCACATTGAACAGGGGGCATTCACCCCTCCACTTT.

In DNA, the CDR3 is TGTGCCAGCAGCTTACTAGCGGGAGCGTCAGATACGCAGTATTTT. It encodes CASSLLAGASDTQYF. V is TRBV7-3 and J is TRBJ2-3; 10 nucleotides align to TRBD2. The CDR3 extends over 15 amino acids. V trimming: 2 bases; J trimming: 4 bases; junction bases outside the gene matches: 3. Germline V gene sequence: CDR1 SGHTA, CDR2 FQGTGA.

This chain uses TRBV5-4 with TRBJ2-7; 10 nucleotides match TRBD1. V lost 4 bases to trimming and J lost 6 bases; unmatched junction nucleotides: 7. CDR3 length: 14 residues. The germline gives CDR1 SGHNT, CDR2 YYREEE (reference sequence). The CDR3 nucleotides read TGTGCCAGCAGCCTCGGGACAGGGGTATTCGAGCAGTACTTC. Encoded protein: CASSLGTGVFEQYF.

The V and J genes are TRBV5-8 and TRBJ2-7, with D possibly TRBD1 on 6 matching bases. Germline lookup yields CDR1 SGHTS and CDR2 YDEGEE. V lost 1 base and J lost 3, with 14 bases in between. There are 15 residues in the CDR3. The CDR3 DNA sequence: TGTGCCAGCAGCTTGTTTAGGACAGATGGCTACGAGCAGTACTTC. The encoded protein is CASSLFRTDGYEQYF.

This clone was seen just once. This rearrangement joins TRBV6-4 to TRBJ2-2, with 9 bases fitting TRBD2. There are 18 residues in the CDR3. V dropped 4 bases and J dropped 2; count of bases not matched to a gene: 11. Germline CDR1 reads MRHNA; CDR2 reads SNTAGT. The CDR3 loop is CASSAGTSRHLNTGELFF. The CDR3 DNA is TGTGCCAGCAGTGCTGGGACTAGCAGACATTTAAACACCGGGGAGCTGTTTTTT.

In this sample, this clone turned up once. The CDR3 region is CASSLRGREILNTEAFF. The CDR3 bases are TGTGCCAGCAGCCTACGCGGACGGGAAATTCTGAACACTGAAGCTTTCTTT. The chain combines TRBV2 with TRBJ1-1; no clear D. Germline CDR1 and CDR2: SNHLY and FYNNEI. V lost 6 bases and J lost 0, with 20 bases in between. This CDR3 is 17 amino acids long.

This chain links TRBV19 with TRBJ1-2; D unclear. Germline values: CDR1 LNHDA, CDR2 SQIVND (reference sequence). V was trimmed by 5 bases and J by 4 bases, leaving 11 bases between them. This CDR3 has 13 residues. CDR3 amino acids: CASSPVRLYGYTF. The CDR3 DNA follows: TGTGCCAGTAGTCCGGTTCGCCTCTATGGCTACACCTTC. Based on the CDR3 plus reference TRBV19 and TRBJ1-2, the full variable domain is DGGITQSPKYLFRKEGQNVTLSCEQNLNHDAMYWYRQDPGQGLRLIYYSQIVNDFQKGDIAEGYSVSREKKESFPLTVTSAQKNPTAFYLCASSPVRLYGYTFGSGTRLTVV.

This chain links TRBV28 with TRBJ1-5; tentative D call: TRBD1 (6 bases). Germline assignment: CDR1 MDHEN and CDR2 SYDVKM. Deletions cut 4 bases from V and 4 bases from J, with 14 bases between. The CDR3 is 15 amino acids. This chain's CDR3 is CASSSTPGQNQPQHF. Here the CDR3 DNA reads TGTGCCAGCAGTTCAACCCCCGGACAGAATCAGCCCCAGCATTTT.

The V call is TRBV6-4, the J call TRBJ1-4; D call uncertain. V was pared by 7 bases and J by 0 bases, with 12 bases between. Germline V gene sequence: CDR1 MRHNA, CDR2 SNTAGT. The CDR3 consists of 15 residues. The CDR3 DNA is TGTGCCAGCAAGGGCAGCTTTGCAACTAATGAAAAACTGTTTTTT. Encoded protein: CASKGSFATNEKLFF.

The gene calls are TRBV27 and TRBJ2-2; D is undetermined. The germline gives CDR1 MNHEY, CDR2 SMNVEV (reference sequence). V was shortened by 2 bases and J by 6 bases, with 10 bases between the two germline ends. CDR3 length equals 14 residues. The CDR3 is CASSLLRPSGELFF. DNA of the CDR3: TGTGCCAGCAGTTTACTTAGGCCCTCCGGGGAGCTGTTTTTT.

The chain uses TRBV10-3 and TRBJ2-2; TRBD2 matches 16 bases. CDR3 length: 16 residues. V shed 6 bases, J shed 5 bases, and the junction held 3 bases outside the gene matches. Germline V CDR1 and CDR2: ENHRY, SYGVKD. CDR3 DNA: TGTGCCATCAGCGGGACTAGCGGGAGGGGTACCGGGGAGCTGTTTTTT. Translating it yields CAISGTSGRGTGELFF.

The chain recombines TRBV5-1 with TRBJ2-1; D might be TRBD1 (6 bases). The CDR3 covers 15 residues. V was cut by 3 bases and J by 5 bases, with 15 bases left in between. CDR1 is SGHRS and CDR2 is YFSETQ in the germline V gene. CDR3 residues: CASSSAPTGHNEQFF. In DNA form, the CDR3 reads TGCGCCAGCAGCTCAGCCCCGACAGGCCACAATGAGCAGTTCTTC.

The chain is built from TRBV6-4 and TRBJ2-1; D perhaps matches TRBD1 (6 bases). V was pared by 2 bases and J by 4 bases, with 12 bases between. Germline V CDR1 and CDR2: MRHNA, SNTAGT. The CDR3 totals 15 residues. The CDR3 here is CASSDKGQPYNEQFF. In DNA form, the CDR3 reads TGTGCCAGCAGTGACAAAGGACAGCCATACAATGAGCAGTTCTTC.

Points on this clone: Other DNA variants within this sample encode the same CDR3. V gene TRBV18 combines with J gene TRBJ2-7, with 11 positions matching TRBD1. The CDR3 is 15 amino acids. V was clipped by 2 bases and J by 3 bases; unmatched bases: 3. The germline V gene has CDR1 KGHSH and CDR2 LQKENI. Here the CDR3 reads CASSPSGTGGYEQYF. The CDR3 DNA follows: TGTGCCAGCTCACCATCCGGGACAGGGGGCTACGAGCAGTACTTC.

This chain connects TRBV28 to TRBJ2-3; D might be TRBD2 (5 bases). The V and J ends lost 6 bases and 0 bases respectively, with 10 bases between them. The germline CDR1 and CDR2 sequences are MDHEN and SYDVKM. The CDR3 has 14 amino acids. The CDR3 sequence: CASRGRVSTDTQYF. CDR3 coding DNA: TGTGCCAGCAGAGGGCGGGTGAGCACAGATACGCAGTATTTT.

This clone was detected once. The CDR3 DNA follows: TGTGCCAGCAGTCCATGGGCAGGGGCCCCCCAAAACATTCAGTACTTC. This encodes CASSPWAGAPQNIQYF. This chain links TRBV28 with TRBJ2-4; the D gene is possibly TRBD1 (6 bases). The germline V and J ends were trimmed by 5 bases and 5 bases, with 19 bases remaining between them. This CDR3 spans 16 amino acids. Per the germline V gene, CDR1 is MDHEN and CDR2 is SYDVKM.

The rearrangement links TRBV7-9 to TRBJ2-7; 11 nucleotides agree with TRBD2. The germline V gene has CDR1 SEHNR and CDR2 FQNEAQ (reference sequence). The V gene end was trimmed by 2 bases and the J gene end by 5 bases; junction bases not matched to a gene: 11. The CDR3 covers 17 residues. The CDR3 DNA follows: TGTGCCAGCAGCTTACCAGGACTAGCGGGCCACCGGGACGAGCAGTACTTC. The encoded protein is CASSLPGLAGHRDEQYF.

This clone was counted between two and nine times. CDR3 in DNA: TGTGCCAGCAGCTTAGTGGCGGGACCCGGGGAGCTGTTTTTT. This translates into CASSLVAGPGELFF. This chain links TRBV7-3 with TRBJ2-2; maybe TRBD2 (6 bases). This CDR3 spans 14 amino acids. The V gene lost 2 bases and the J gene lost 6 bases, with 10 bases spanning the gap. CDR1 SGHTA and CDR2 FQGTGA come from the germline V gene.

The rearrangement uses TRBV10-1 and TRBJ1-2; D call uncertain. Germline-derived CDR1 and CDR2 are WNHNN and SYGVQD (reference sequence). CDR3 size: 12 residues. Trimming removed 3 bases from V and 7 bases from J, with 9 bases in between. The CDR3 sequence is CASSDGWSGYTF. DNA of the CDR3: TGCGCCAGCAGTGACGGTTGGAGTGGCTACACCTTC.